This TCR beta chain was sequenced during a study of T cells in Graves' hyperthyroidism and ophthalmopathy. The V end lost 3 bases, the J end lost 2 bases, and 9 bases lay between the germline ends. The CDR3 totals 13 residues. The germline V gene encodes CDR1 DFQATT and CDR2 SNEGSKA (reference sequence). TCR beta CDR3 sequences were amplified from RNA transcripts. TCR CDR3 underwent first-round RT-PCR with the HTBI primer set. One entry per CDR3 protein results from TCRdb running MiXCR on the multiplex PCR reads. The data show hundreds of thousands of distinct CDR3 sequences, with roughly 16% seen just once and roughly 3.4% held by the top ten. PBMCs were obtained from 10 ml fresh peripheral blood.

The source material was blood. This receptor was taken from a woman in her thirties or forties with Graves' ophthalmopathy. The gene calls are TRBV20-1 and TRBJ2-3; D remains unclear. CDR3 amino acids: CSASWAATDTQYF. DNA for the CDR3: TGCAGTGCTAGTTGGGCAGCCACAGATACGCAGTATTTT.